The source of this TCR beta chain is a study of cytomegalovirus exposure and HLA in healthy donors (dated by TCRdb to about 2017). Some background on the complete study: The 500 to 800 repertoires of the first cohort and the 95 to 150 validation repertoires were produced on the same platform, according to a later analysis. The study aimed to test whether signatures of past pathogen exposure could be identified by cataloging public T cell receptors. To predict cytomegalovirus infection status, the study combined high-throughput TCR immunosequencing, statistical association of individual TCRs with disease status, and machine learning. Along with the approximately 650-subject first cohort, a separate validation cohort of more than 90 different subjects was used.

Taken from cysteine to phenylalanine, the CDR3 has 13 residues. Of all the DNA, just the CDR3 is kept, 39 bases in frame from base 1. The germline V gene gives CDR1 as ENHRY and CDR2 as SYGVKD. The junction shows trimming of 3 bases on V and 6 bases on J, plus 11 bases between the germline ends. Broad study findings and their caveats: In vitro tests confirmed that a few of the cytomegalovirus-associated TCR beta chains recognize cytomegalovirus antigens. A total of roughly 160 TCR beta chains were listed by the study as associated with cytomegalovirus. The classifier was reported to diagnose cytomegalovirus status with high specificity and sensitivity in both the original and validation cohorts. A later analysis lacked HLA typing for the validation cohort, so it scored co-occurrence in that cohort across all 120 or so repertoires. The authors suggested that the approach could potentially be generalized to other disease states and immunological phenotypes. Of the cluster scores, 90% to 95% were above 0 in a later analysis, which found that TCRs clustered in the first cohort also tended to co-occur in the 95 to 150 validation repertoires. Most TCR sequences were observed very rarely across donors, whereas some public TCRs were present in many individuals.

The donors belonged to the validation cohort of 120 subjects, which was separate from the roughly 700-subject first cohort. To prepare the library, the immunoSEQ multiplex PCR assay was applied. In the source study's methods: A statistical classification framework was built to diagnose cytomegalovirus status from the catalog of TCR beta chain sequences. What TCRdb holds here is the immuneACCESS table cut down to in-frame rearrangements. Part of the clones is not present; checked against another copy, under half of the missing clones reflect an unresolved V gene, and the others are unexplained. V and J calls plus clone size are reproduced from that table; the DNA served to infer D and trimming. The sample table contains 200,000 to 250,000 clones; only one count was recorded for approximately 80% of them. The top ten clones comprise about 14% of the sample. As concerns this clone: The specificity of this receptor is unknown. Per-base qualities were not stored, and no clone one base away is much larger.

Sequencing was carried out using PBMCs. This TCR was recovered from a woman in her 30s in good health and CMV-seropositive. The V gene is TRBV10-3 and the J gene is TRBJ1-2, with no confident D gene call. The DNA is TGTGCCATCAGTGATAGGACCAGACATGGCTACACCTTC. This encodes CAISDRTRHGYTF.